This T cell receptor beta chain was sequenced for a study of cytotoxic CD8 clonotypes in ibrutinib-treated CLL. The study, taken as a whole, reports: Shared public clonotypes were rare, and on treatment they either got smaller or stayed the same. Patients had baseline clonality above age-matched healthy donors, and this clonality moved with circulating CD8+ T-cell counts.

In this sample, this clone turned up once. The antigen is unknown. The ends were cut back, 5 bases at V and 8 bases at J, with 15 bases in the middle. The CDR3 runs 13 residues. The germline gives CDR1 MGHRA, CDR2 YSYEKL. TCRdb keeps only in-frame clones here, not all; method: immunoSEQ multiplex PCR. The data hold hundreds of thousands of clones, with roughly 65% observed a single time. This receptor was taken from a human donor with chronic lymphocytic leukemia. The genes are TRBV4-1 and TRBJ1-2, with D maybe TRBD1 (6 bases). The starting material was PBMCs, obtained after 12 months of ibrutinib treatment. DNA of the CDR3: TGCGCCAGCAGCTTAAGTGGGGGGCAAGGCTACACCTTC. Amino acids: CASSLSGGQGYTF.